The present entry profiles one TCR beta chain with its context. These data are taken from a study of blood T cell repertoires in COVID-19. Study information: Italy, Spain and the United States were the sources of the convalescent and acute COVID-19 samples. Sources were T cells, B-cell-depleted T cells, or PBMCs; the material itself was cDNA or gDNA.

Original data processing: Nucleated cell counts were estimated from reference gene primer amplification. Clones were read by immunoSEQ multiplex PCR, and TCRdb kept only the in-frame ones, dropping some. Clonal size and the V and J genes are those of that table, whereas D and trimming came from the DNA. The sample carries fewer than 350,000 clones, around 90% recorded once. Germline-derived CDR1 and CDR2 are SNHLY and FYNNEI. V was clipped by 3 bases and J by 4 bases, with 16 bases between them. This CDR3 spans 17 amino acids. This chain joins TRBV2 and TRBJ2-6; D possibly corresponds to TRBD1 (6 bases). The sequence was collected from a woman in her twenties or thirties with COVID-19, enrolled during active disease. Sequenced: peripheral blood. The CDR3 nucleotides are TGTGCCAGCAGTGACGCGGTTGGGGGCGAAGGGGCCAACGTCCTGACTTTC. This sequence encodes CASSDAVGGEGANVLTF.